This passage covers 27 T cell receptor beta chains from one sample sequenced in a study of cytomegalovirus exposure and HLA in healthy donors. 60 Vbeta and 13 Jbeta primers were used in PCR. The assay was immunoSEQ multiplex PCR, and TCRdb's table has in-frame clones only and misses some. The data contain under 150,000 clones, more than 60% of them singletons. The material sequenced was PBMCs. These receptor sequences come from a male donor in good health and CMV-seronegative.

The chain joins TRBV5-4 to TRBJ2-7; 13 bases line up with TRBD2. Germline lookup yields CDR1 SGHNT and CDR2 YYREEE (reference sequence). The CDR3 is 14 amino acids. Germline trimming cut 4 bases from V and 4 bases from J; bases unmatched to any gene: 2. The chain's CDR3 is CASSATSGGYEQYF. In DNA form, the CDR3 reads TGTGCCAGCAGCGCGACTAGCGGGGGGTACGAGCAGTACTTC.

The chain recombines TRBV5-6 with TRBJ1-2, with unresolved D. Trimming pared 1 base from V and 8 bases from J, leaving 9 bases between. The CDR3 spans 12 residues. The V gene's germline CDR1 is SGHDT and CDR2 YYEEEE. In DNA form, the CDR3 reads TGTGCCAGCAGCTTGTCGGTCCTCGGCTACACCTTC. Its translation: CASSLSVLGYTF. The full variable domain, rest sourced from reference TRBV5-6 and TRBJ1-2, is DAGVTQSPTHLIKTRGQQVTLRCSPKSGHDTVSWYQQALGQGPQFIFQYYEEEERQRGNFPDRFSGHQFPNYSSELNVNALLLGDSALYLCASSLSVLGYTFGSGTRLTVV.

The CDR3, as DNA: TGTGCCAGCAGCCATTTAGGGACAGGGGTTAGTCGCTCGGGTGAAGCTTTCTTT. This sequence encodes CASSHLGTGVSRSGEAFF. The chain links TRBV14 to TRBJ1-1; TRBD1 aligns across 10 bases. This CDR3 has 18 residues. The V gene's germline CDR1 is SGHDN and CDR2 FVKESK. With V trimmed by 3 bases and J by 7 bases, 17 bases remained unmatched.

The J gene is TRBJ2-7, the V gene TRBV2, with TRBD1 matching over 8 bases. V lost 4 bases to trimming and J lost 6 bases; unmatched junction nucleotides: 11. This CDR3 spans 15 amino acids. Looked up from germline, CDR1 is SNHLY and CDR2 is FYNNEI. CDR3 DNA: TGTGCCAGCAGTGTCGGGCGACAGGGGTTTTGCGAGCAGTACTTC. It specifies CASSVGRQGFCEQYF.

This clone was detected only a few times. J is TRBJ1-3 and V is TRBV19, with D maybe TRBD1 (5 bases). Germline V lookup: CDR1 LNHDA, CDR2 SQIVND (reference sequence). CDR3 length: 17 amino acids. V gave up 3 bases and J gave up 3 bases, with 18 bases separating them. CDR3 sequence reads: CASSISARGTNGNTIYF. CDR3 sequence (DNA): TGTGCCAGTAGTATTTCGGCCCGGGGGACGAATGGAAACACCATATATTTT.

Only a few counts were recorded for this clone. V and J are TRBV19 and TRBJ1-5; D is ambiguous. The CDR3 spans 14 residues. The germline V gene encodes CDR1 LNHDA and CDR2 SQIVND (reference sequence). The V gene lost 3 bases and the J gene lost 7 bases, with 13 bases spanning the gap. The CDR3 sequence is CASSMPGLRQPQHF. The CDR3 region has the DNA TGTGCCAGTAGTATGCCGGGTTTAAGGCAGCCCCAGCATTTT. The variable domain in full, with the rest retrieved from reference TRBV19 and TRBJ1-5, is DGGITQSPKYLFRKEGQNVTLSCEQNLNHDAMYWYRQDPGQGLRLIYYSQIVNDFQKGDIAEGYSVSREKKESFPLTVTSAQKNPTAFYLCASSMPGLRQPQHFGDGTRLSIL.

This clone was observed once. The rearrangement links TRBV5-4 to TRBJ1-4; 10 bases agree with TRBD1. The CDR3 is made up of 16 amino acids. Germline-derived CDR1 and CDR2 are SGHNT and YYREEE (reference sequence). Unmatched junction bases numbered 10, after V lost 3 bases and J lost 8 bases. This CDR3 is CASSSTPGQGSEKLFF. Written as DNA, the CDR3 is TGTGCCAGCAGCTCCACCCCGGGACAGGGGAGCGAAAAACTGTTTTTT.

V is TRBV25-1 and J is TRBJ1-5; D gene uncertain. The CDR3 spans 16 residues. Germline CDR1 is MGHDK and CDR2 is SYGVNS. The V gene lost 1 base and the J gene lost 2 bases, with 12 bases spanning the gap. CDR3 region: CASSEWEGDGNQPQHF. As DNA, the CDR3 is TGTGCCAGCAGTGAATGGGAGGGTGATGGCAATCAGCCCCAGCATTTT.

This clone was observed a single time. The rearrangement joins TRBV10-1 to TRBJ2-1; possible D gene TRBD1, 5 bases. The CDR3 is made up of 15 amino acids. Trimming cost V 4 bases and J 10 bases, with 20 bases left between them. Germline lookup yields CDR1 WNHNN and CDR2 SYGVQD (reference sequence). The CDR3 DNA is TGCGCCAGCAGTGGCAAGGGGTCTGCGGATAGGGAGCAGTTCTTC. This codes for CASSGKGSADREQFF.

With respect to this clone: Distinct nucleotide sequences in the sample also encode this CDR3. As DNA, the CDR3 is TGTGCCAGCAGCTTAGCCGGGTCGAACGAAAAACTGTTTTTT. This gives the protein CASSLAGSNEKLFF. This rearrangement joins TRBV7-9 to TRBJ1-4; D not resolved. Deletions cut 0 bases from V and 8 bases from J, with 10 bases between. Germline CDR1 and CDR2: SEHNR and FQNEAQ (reference sequence). This CDR3 has 14 residues.

The chain has TRBV20-1 and TRBJ2-5; D is possibly TRBD1 (6 bases). The CDR3 totals 11 residues. Germline values: CDR1 DFQATT, CDR2 SNEGSKA (reference sequence). The V end lost 7 bases, the J end lost 5 bases, and 11 bases lay between the germline ends. The CDR3 bases are TGCAGTGGGGACATGTTGGAGACCCAGTACTTC. Amino acids: CSGDMLETQYF.

This clone was seen a handful of times. The gene calls are TRBV4-3 and TRBJ2-7; D is perhaps TRBD2 (5 bases). The CDR3 extends over 17 amino acids. Trimming removed 1 base at V and 1 base at J, with 17 bases between. CDR1 and CDR2 (germline): LGHNA, YSLEER. For the CDR3, the DNA is TGCGCCAGCAGCCAAGGTGGGCCAGCGGATAAATCCTACGAGCAGTACTTC. This gives the protein CASSQGGPADKSYEQYF.

The rearrangement joins TRBV5-8 to TRBJ1-6; D perhaps matches TRBD1 (5 bases). Germline CDR1 SGHTS, CDR2 YDEGEE. CDR3 length: 15 residues. V lost 4 bases, J lost 8 bases, and 16 bases lay in between. The CDR3 sequence: CASSARDLPYSPLHF. The CDR3, as DNA: TGTGCCAGCAGCGCCCGGGACTTGCCTTATTCACCCCTCCACTTT.

CDR3 protein: CAWRDLNQGETFF. CDR3 bases: TGTGCCTGGAGGGACTTGAACCAGGGGGAAACTTTCTTT. The chain joins TRBV30 to TRBJ1-1, with 7 bases matching TRBD1. V was clipped by 3 bases and J by 12 bases; unmatched bases: 13. The germline V gene has CDR1 GTSNPN and CDR2 SVGIG (reference sequence). The CDR3 loop spans 13 amino acids.

On this clone itself: One end of the junction is discordant with germline, which a read error may explain. This chain links TRBV5-1 with TRBJ2-7; 7 positions match TRBD2. The germline CDR1 and CDR2 sequences are SGHRS and YFSETQ. The CDR3 has 15 residues. This chain's CDR3 is CPSSLEGGSIDEQYF. The CDR3 region has the DNA TGCCCCAGCAGCTTGGAGGGCGGGAGTATCGACGAGCAGTACTTC.

The rearrangement joins TRBV6-5 to TRBJ1-5, with TRBD1 as a possible D gene (6 bases). Germline V gene data show CDR1 as MNHEY and CDR2 as SVGAGI. This CDR3 is 13 amino acids long. V shed 6 bases and J shed 7 bases, with 13 bases lying between them. This CDR3 reads CASSAGTSQPQHF. DNA of the CDR3: TGTGCCAGCAGCGCCGGGACATCGCAGCCCCAGCATTTT.

The CDR3 sequence is CASSHLPAGPPYEQYF. In DNA form, the CDR3 reads TGTGCCAGCAGCCACTTACCAGCGGGTCCTCCCTACGAGCAGTACTTC. The chain employs TRBV7-9 and TRBJ2-7; perhaps TRBD2 as D (6 bases). The V and J ends lost 5 bases and 2 bases respectively, with 19 bases between them. The CDR3 covers 16 residues. Germline V gene sequence: CDR1 SEHNR, CDR2 FQNEAQ (reference sequence).

The genes are TRBV9 and TRBJ2-5; TRBD2 matches at 12 bases. CDR1 SGDLS and CDR2 YYNGEE come from the germline V gene. The junction had 9 bases not matched to a gene; V was cut back by 4 bases and J by 2 bases. CDR3 length: 17 residues. CDR3 nucleotides: TGTGCCAGCAGCTCCCCCCACGGACTAGCGGGGCAAGAGACCCAGTACTTC. Residues: CASSSPHGLAGQETQYF.

This chain uses TRBV5-1 with TRBJ1-4, with 8 positions matching TRBD1. Germline V gives CDR1 SGHRS, CDR2 YFSETQ. The CDR3 contains 15 residues. Unmatched junction bases numbered 6, after V lost 4 bases and J lost 4 bases. The CDR3 DNA follows: TGCGCCAGCAGCCGCAACAGGGGGGGTAATGAAAAACTGTTTTTT. It specifies CASSRNRGGNEKLFF.

The chain carries TRBV19 and TRBJ1-5; D possibly corresponds to TRBD1 (6 bases). Trimming removed 2 bases from V and 2 bases from J, with 13 bases in between. CDR3 length equals 16 residues. From germline, CDR1 is LNHDA and CDR2 SQIVND (reference sequence). CDR3 residues: CASSIQGLDGNQPQHF. The CDR3 coding sequence is TGTGCCAGTAGTATACAGGGGCTGGATGGCAATCAGCCCCAGCATTTT.

This chain joins TRBV7-8 and TRBJ2-7; D unclear. The germline V and J ends were trimmed by 3 bases and 2 bases, with 17 bases remaining between them. CDR1 SGHVS and CDR2 FQNEAQ come from the germline V gene. CDR3 length equals 16 residues. The CDR3 is CASSFDSPELPYEQYF. The CDR3 region has the DNA TGTGCCAGCAGCTTCGACTCCCCGGAACTTCCCTACGAGCAGTACTTC.

V gene TRBV7-9 combines with J gene TRBJ2-7, with 12 bases matching TRBD2. CDR3 length equals 16 residues. With V trimmed by 2 bases and J by 2 bases, 4 bases remained unmatched. CDR1 SEHNR and CDR2 FQNEAQ come from the germline V gene (reference sequence). CDR3 bases: TGTGCCAGCAGCTTACCTAGCGGGAGGGCAGCCTACGAGCAGTACTTC. Its translation is CASSLPSGRAAYEQYF.

The rearrangement links TRBV5-1 to TRBJ2-3; 10 bases agree with TRBD2. There are 17 residues in the CDR3. CDR1 and CDR2 from the germline V gene are SGHRS and YFSETQ. The V and J ends lost 2 bases and 4 bases, in that order; junction bases with no gene match: 10. The CDR3 region is CASSFFDLAGVADTQYF. Written as DNA, the CDR3 is TGCGCCAGCAGCTTTTTTGACCTAGCGGGAGTGGCAGATACGCAGTATTTT.

The chain has TRBV6-6 and TRBJ2-5; possible D gene TRBD2, 5 bases. V was trimmed by 6 bases and J by 5 bases, leaving 19 bases between them. Germline V gives CDR1 MNHNY, CDR2 SVGAGI (reference sequence). This CDR3 has 15 amino acids. Here the CDR3 DNA reads TGTGCCAGCAGCCCGGGCAGCCTGAGGGTCGAGACCCAGTACTTC. Its protein is CASSPGSLRVETQYF.

This clone appeared a few times. The rearrangement joins TRBV7-9 to TRBJ2-5; weak D call: TRBD2 (5 bases). V gave up 2 bases and J gave up 0 bases, with 7 bases separating them. The CDR3 loop spans 14 amino acids. Germline V lookup: CDR1 SEHNR, CDR2 FQNEAQ (reference sequence). The CDR3 region has the DNA TGTGCCAGCAGCTTACAGGACTACCAAGAGACCCAGTACTTC. It yields the protein CASSLQDYQETQYF. The full variable domain, completed using reference TRBV7-9 and TRBJ2-5, is DTGVSQNPRHKITKRGQNVTFRCDPISEHNRLYWYRQTLGQGPEFLTYFQNEAQLEKSRLLSDRFSAERPKGSFSTLEIQRTEQGDSAMYLCASSLQDYQETQYFGPGTRLLVL.

V usage is TRBV9 and J usage is TRBJ1-3, with D perhaps TRBD1 (5 bases). CDR1 is SGDLS and CDR2 is YYNGEE in the germline V gene. This CDR3 has 14 amino acids. Trimming shortened V by 4 bases and J by 1 base, and 9 bases separated the two germline ends. In DNA form, the CDR3 reads TGTGCCAGCAGCCCCGGGACTTCTGGAAACACCATATATTTT. Amino acid sequence: CASSPGTSGNTIYF.

This clone was counted only a few times. The J gene is TRBJ1-1, the V gene TRBV9; 7 bases are a match to TRBD1. CDR3 length equals 16 residues. The J segment lost 0 bases and the V segment lost 0 bases, leaving 5 bases of the junction unmatched. In germline, CDR1 is SGDLS, CDR2 YYNGEE. The CDR3 nucleotides are TGTGCCAGCAGCGTAGGGTCCGACAGGGTGAACACTGAAGCTTTCTTT. Protein: CASSVGSDRVNTEAFF.